What follows describes a single T cell receptor beta chain. Deletions cut 5 bases from V and 7 bases from J, with 17 bases between. The CDR3 extends over 14 amino acids. The data stem from a study of T-cell memory formation after mild COVID-19. One entry per CDR3 protein, called by TCRdb with MiXCR from the 5' RACE reads. The profile shows about 250,000 distinct CDR3 sequences, just over 15% of them singletons. The clonotype comes from an adult woman who had mild COVID-19 (a few samples of this study predate the infection). Cell type and time point are not known. The sequenced material came from PBMCs or a T cell subset sorted from them (not recorded which). V and J are TRBV12-3 or TRBV12-4 and TRBJ1-2; D possibly corresponds to TRBD1 (6 bases). CDR3 DNA sequence: TGTGCCAGCAGTGGGGGGGGCGCGTATTTTGGCTACACCTTC. This gives the protein CASSGGGAYFGYTF.